The 25 T cell receptor beta chains listed next were all sequenced from one sample in a study of CD8 T cells in Susac syndrome. RNA, at roughly 0.5 to 1 ug, was reverse transcribed with random hexamers. TCRdb re-analysed the immunoSEQ multiplex PCR reads in MiXCR, keeping a single row per CDR3 protein. The sample shows 210,000 or so distinct CDR3 sequences, roughly 90% of them seen only once. Sequenced input: CD8+ T cells from PBMCs. These receptors came from a human donor with multiple sclerosis.

The chain employs TRBV14 and TRBJ2-1; no clear D. The CDR3 length is 15 residues. V was cut by 0 bases and J by 5 bases, with 11 bases left in between. CDR1 and CDR2 from the germline V gene are SGHDN and FVKESK. The CDR3 bases are TGTGCCAGCAGCCAAGAGATAGAGTCGGACAATGAGCAGTTCTTC. It is translated as CASSQEIESDNEQFF. Looking up the rest from reference TRBV14 and TRBJ2-1 gives the full variable domain: EAGVTQFPSHSVIEKGQTVTLRCDPISGHDNLYWYRRVMGKEIKFLLHFVKESKQDESGMPNNRFLAERTGGTYSTLKVQPAELEDSGVYFCASSQEIESDNEQFFGPGTRLTVL.

This clonotype was detected only once. The V gene is TRBV12-3 or TRBV12-4, the J gene TRBJ1-4; D is ambiguous. Trimming shortened V by 4 bases and J by 1 base, and 4 bases separated the two germline ends. The CDR3 totals 13 residues. CDR3 nucleotides: TGTGCCAGCAGTTCCCTAACTAATGAAAAACTGTTTTTT. It translates to CASSSLTNEKLFF.

The chain is built from TRBV11-2 and TRBJ1-2; perhaps TRBD1 as D (6 bases). Germline V gene data show CDR1 as SGHAT and CDR2 as FQNNGV. The CDR3 loop spans 16 amino acids. V shed 4 bases and J shed 1 base, with 16 bases lying between them. The DNA of the CDR3 is TGTGCCAGCAGCTCCCAGGACAGCCTCTTTAACTATGGCTACACCTTC. Amino acids: CASSSQDSLFNYGYTF.

This chain links TRBV29-1 with TRBJ2-3, with 7 bases identical to TRBD1. After removal of 6 bases from V and 9 bases from J, the junction contained 3 bases not matched to a gene. The CDR3 is 10 amino acids. The germline V gene encodes CDR1 SQVTM and CDR2 ANQGSEA. CDR3 sequence (DNA): TGCAGCGTAACAGGGGCAACGCAGTATTTT. Its translation is CSVTGATQYF.

The chain is built from TRBV9 and TRBJ2-3; 9 bases agree with TRBD2. CDR3 length equals 16 residues. V lost 4 bases to trimming and J lost 3 bases; unmatched junction nucleotides: 9. Germline assignment: CDR1 SGDLS and CDR2 YYNGEE. The CDR3: CASSFEPSGITDTQYF. Written as DNA, the CDR3 is TGTGCCAGCAGCTTTGAGCCTAGCGGGATAACAGATACGCAGTATTTT.

This clonotype was seen only a few times. The chain is built from TRBV7-9 and TRBJ2-7, with a weak D call TRBD1 (6 bases). The CDR3 runs 18 residues. V was cut by 2 bases and J by 0 bases, with 20 bases left in between. CDR1 SEHNR and CDR2 FQNEAQ come from the germline V gene (reference sequence). CDR3 loop: CASSLKLRGTPSSYEQYF. The CDR3 DNA reads as TGTGCCAGCAGCTTAAAGCTAAGAGGGACACCGAGCTCCTACGAGCAGTACTTC.

V usage is TRBV7-6 and J usage is TRBJ2-3; 8 bases agree with TRBD2. The CDR3 spans 15 residues. The germline CDR1 and CDR2 sequences are SGHVS and FNYEAQ. The J segment lost 4 bases and the V segment lost 4 bases, leaving 7 bases of the junction unmatched. Here the CDR3 reads CASSSRGGWADTQYF. In nucleotides, the CDR3 is TGTGCCAGCAGCTCCCGGGGGGGATGGGCAGATACGCAGTATTTT.

V usage is TRBV15 and J usage is TRBJ2-3; D remains unclear. Per germline, CDR1 LNHNV and CDR2 YYDKDF (reference sequence). This CDR3 has 12 residues. Trimming pared 4 bases from V and 2 bases from J, leaving 4 bases between. The CDR3 coding sequence is TGTGCCACCAGCAAGGACACAGATACGCAGTATTTT. This sequence encodes CATSKDTDTQYF.

The chain couples TRBV4-1 to TRBJ1-3, with 7 bases fitting TRBD1. Germline V gene sequence: CDR1 MGHRA, CDR2 YSYEKL. The CDR3 extends over 17 amino acids. With V trimmed by 2 bases and J by 5 bases, 12 bases remained unmatched. As DNA, the CDR3 is TGCGCCAGCAGCCAATCCACTGCCGGGACAGATAGAAACACCATATATTTT. This codes for CASSQSTAGTDRNTIYF.

This clonotype was seen a handful of times. This chain links TRBV7-9 with TRBJ2-7; 10 bases are shared with TRBD2. This CDR3 contains 15 residues. V gave up 4 bases and J gave up 3 bases; unmatched junction bases: 6. The germline gives CDR1 SEHNR, CDR2 FQNEAQ (reference sequence). This CDR3 reads CASSSGLAENYEQYF. The CDR3 nucleotides are TGTGCCAGCAGCTCAGGACTAGCGGAGAACTACGAGCAGTACTTC.

This chain links TRBV4-3 with TRBJ2-4, with D maybe TRBD2 (5 bases). Germline CDR1 reads LGHNA; CDR2 reads YSLEER. The V gene lost 3 bases and the J gene lost 5 bases, with 14 bases spanning the gap. This CDR3 contains 15 residues. For the CDR3, the DNA is TGCGCCAGCAGCCACTCACACAGCGGAGAAAACATTCAGTACTTC. It encodes CASSHSHSGENIQYF.

This clonotype was counted a few times. V and J are TRBV6-6 and TRBJ1-1, with D unclear. The V end lost 5 bases, the J end lost 3 bases, and 4 bases lay between the germline ends. The CDR3 is made up of 11 amino acids. Germline V lookup: CDR1 MNHNY, CDR2 SVGAGI (reference sequence). As DNA, the CDR3 is TGTGCCAGCAGTCCCCACACTGAAGCTTTCTTT. This sequence encodes CASSPHTEAFF.

The chain recombines TRBV4-1 with TRBJ2-3, with D maybe TRBD2 (6 bases). Trimming removed 8 bases at V and 0 bases at J, with 15 bases between. Germline CDR1 MGHRA, CDR2 YSYEKL. There are 15 residues in the CDR3. CDR3 sequence: CASLSGRGSTDTQYF. DNA of the CDR3: TGCGCCAGCCTTTCAGGGCGGGGAAGCACAGATACGCAGTATTTT.

This clonotype came up once. The rearrangement joins TRBV30 to TRBJ1-2, with D unresolved. CDR1 is GTSNPN, CDR2 SVGIG, per germline (reference sequence). The CDR3 contains 11 residues. Trimming pared 3 bases from V and 3 bases from J, leaving 5 bases between. The DNA for the CDR3 is TGTGCCTGGAGCTCCGACTATGGCTACACCTTC. Protein product: CAWSSDYGYTF.

The gene calls are TRBV6-2 or TRBV6-3 and TRBJ1-5; 9 bases align to TRBD1. J lost 7 bases, V lost 0 bases, and 7 bases had no gene match. The length of the CDR3 is 16 residues. Looked up from germline, CDR1 is MNHEY and CDR2 is SVGEGT. The CDR3 sequence: CASSYSSDRGVQPQHF. For the CDR3, the DNA is TGTGCCAGCAGTTACTCGTCGGACAGGGGAGTGCAGCCCCAGCATTTT.

This clonotype came up a few times. This chain uses TRBV30 with TRBJ1-5, with D hard to call. CDR1 is GTSNPN and CDR2 is SVGIG in the germline V gene (reference sequence). The CDR3 contains 15 residues. V shed 1 base and J shed 4 bases, with 14 bases lying between them. CDR3 sequence (DNA): TGTGCCTGGAGTGCGCACTACGGCCCAAATCAGCCCCAGCATTTT. This encodes CAWSAHYGPNQPQHF. Using reference TRBV30 and TRBJ1-5 for the parts outside the CDR3, the full variable domain is SQTIHQWPATLVQPVGSPLSLECTVEGTSNPNLYWYRQAAGRGLQLLFYSVGIGQISSEVPQNLSASRPQDRQFILSSKKLLLSDSGFYLCAWSAHYGPNQPQHFGDGTRLSIL.

The chain employs TRBV27 and TRBJ1-5; 9 bases align to TRBD1. Per germline, CDR1 MNHEY and CDR2 SMNVEV (reference sequence). The CDR3 loop spans 17 amino acids. The V and J ends lost 5 bases and 4 bases, in that order; junction bases with no gene match: 12. The CDR3 loop reads CASSILPGQGPNQPQHF. The CDR3 nucleotides are TGTGCCAGCAGTATACTCCCGGGACAGGGACCTAATCAGCCCCAGCATTTT.

CDR3 protein: CAWSGGGPTYNEQFF. CDR3 nucleotide sequence: TGTGCCTGGAGTGGCGGGGGGCCTACGTACAATGAGCAGTTCTTC. The chain uses TRBV30 and TRBJ2-1; 8 bases line up with TRBD2. V lost 1 base and J lost 4; bases outside the gene matches: 6. CDR3 length: 15 residues. Germline CDR1 and CDR2: GTSNPN and SVGIG (reference sequence).

The chain employs TRBV20-1 and TRBJ1-5; TRBD1 might be the D (5 bases). The ends were cut back, 3 bases at V and 0 bases at J, with 9 bases in the middle. The CDR3 length is 14 residues. The germline V gene encodes CDR1 DFQATT and CDR2 SNEGSKA (reference sequence). For the CDR3, the DNA is TGCAGTGCTAGCCTCGGACATAGCAATCAGCCCCAGCATTTT. It specifies CSASLGHSNQPQHF.

The chain joins TRBV19 to TRBJ1-5; 8 nucleotides line up with TRBD1. The CDR3 is 17 residues long. Germline loops: CDR1 LNHDA, CDR2 SQIVND (reference sequence). Trimming removed 2 bases from V and 0 bases from J; junction bases left unmatched: 6. This CDR3 reads CASSISSGGYSNQPQHF. CDR3 bases: TGTGCCAGTAGTATAAGTTCAGGGGGCTATAGCAATCAGCCCCAGCATTTT.

The J gene is TRBJ2-5, the V gene TRBV12-3 or TRBV12-4; the D gene is possibly TRBD2 (6 bases). The V gene lost 6 bases and the J gene lost 5 bases, with 13 bases spanning the gap. CDR3 length equals 13 residues. The CDR3 spells CASSFRGSETQYF. The DNA for the CDR3 is TGTGCCAGCAGCTTCCGGGGGAGCGAGACCCAGTACTTC.

The chain links TRBV30 to TRBJ2-5; D unclear. CDR3 length: 13 amino acids. Germline V gene data show CDR1 as GTSNPN and CDR2 as SVGIG (reference sequence). For the CDR3, the DNA is TGTGCACGAGATGACCTGTACCAAGAGACCCAGTACTTC. As protein: CARDDLYQETQYF. Based on the CDR3 plus reference TRBV30 and TRBJ2-5, the full variable domain is SQTIHQWPATLVQPVGSPLSLECTVEGTSNPNLYWYRQAAGRGLQLLFYSVGIGQISSEVPQNLSASRPQDRQFILSSKKLLLSDSGFYLCARDDLYQETQYFGPGTRLLVL.

The J gene is TRBJ2-5, the V gene TRBV20-1, with 8 bases identical to TRBD2. V shed 6 bases and J 0 bases; nucleotides not matched to a gene: 12. This CDR3 has 16 residues. CDR1 DFQATT and CDR2 SNEGSKA come from the germline V gene (reference sequence). CDR3 protein: CSAAAPGLEYQETQYF. CDR3 DNA: TGCAGTGCCGCAGCCCCGGGACTAGAGTACCAAGAGACCCAGTACTTC.

The genes are TRBV6-5 and TRBJ1-6; tentative D call: TRBD1 (5 bases). The CDR3 sequence is 14 residues long. Germline CDR1 is MNHEY and CDR2 is SVGAGI. Trimming took 2 bases from V and 8 from J, leaving 10 bases between them. The CDR3 region is CASSYSQGDSPLHF. The CDR3 DNA reads TGTGCCAGCAGTTACAGCCAGGGAGATTCACCCCTCCACTTT.

The V and J genes are TRBV30 and TRBJ1-2; the D gene is possibly TRBD1 (6 bases). The CDR3 runs to 11 residues. The germline CDR1 and CDR2 sequences are GTSNPN and SVGIG (reference sequence). The CDR3 sequence: CAEQGLQGYTF. CDR3 DNA: TGTGCGGAACAGGGTTTGCAAGGCTACACCTTC.